These 13 T cell receptor beta chains originate from one sample sequenced in a study of graft-versus-host responses after intestinal transplantation. This table comes from immunoSEQ multiplex PCR, and its TCRdb copy is limited to in-frame clones, with some not included. The sample yields approximately 100,000 clones, roughly 90% seen once. For these receptors, no antigen is known. The sequenced sample was unstimulated CD4+ T cells sorted from spleen or lymph node cells, obtained before intestinal transplant. The receptors stem from a human donor who received an intestinal transplant.

The V call is TRBV16, the J call TRBJ2-7; TRBD1 might be the D (6 bases). The V and J ends lost 4 bases and 7 bases respectively, with 17 bases between them. The CDR3 extends over 14 amino acids. Germline values: CDR1 KGHSY, CDR2 FQNENV. In nucleotides, the CDR3 is TGTGCCAGCAGCCCGTCGAGAGGGGGTTTGGAGCAGTACTTC. Amino acids: CASSPSRGGLEQYF.

This sequence joins TRBV12-5 and TRBJ1-5; 7 positions match TRBD1. The V gene's germline CDR1 is LGHNT and CDR2 FRNRAP. J lost 0 bases, V lost 3 bases, and 14 bases had no gene match. This CDR3 contains 19 residues. In nucleotides, the CDR3 is TGTGCTAGTGGTTTATCCGACAGGGCCCGACTATATAGCAATCAGCCCCAGCATTTT. Amino acid sequence: CASGLSDRARLYSNQPQHF.

The chain uses TRBV5-1 and TRBJ2-3, with 13 bases aligning to TRBD2. The V gene's germline CDR1 is SGHRS and CDR2 YFSETQ. J lost 3 bases, V lost 4 bases, and 11 bases had no gene match. CDR3 size: 18 residues. CDR3 in DNA: TGCGCCAGCAGCATCGGGACTAGCGGGGCCCTTGGGACAGATACGCAGTATTTT. Residues: CASSIGTSGALGTDTQYF. Full variable domain (remainder filled in from reference TRBV5-1 and TRBJ2-3): KAGVTQTPRYLIKTRGQQVTLSCSPISGHRSVSWYQQTPGQGLQFLFEYFSETQRNKGNFPGRFSGRQFSNSRSEMNVSTLELGDSALYLCASSIGTSGALGTDTQYFGPGTRLTVL.

J is TRBJ2-3 and V is TRBV5-1; 8 bases fit TRBD1. Germline V CDR1 and CDR2: SGHRS, YFSETQ. V lost 0 bases, J lost 2 bases, and 11 bases stayed unmatched. The CDR3 spans 18 residues. The CDR3 DNA sequence: TGCGCCAGCAGCTTGGTGGCAGGGGGCGTCCCCGCCACAGATACGCAGTATTTT. Protein product: CASSLVAGGVPATDTQYF.

This chain connects TRBV19 to TRBJ2-7; 9 bases are a match to TRBD1. CDR1 and CDR2 (germline): LNHDA, SQIVND (reference sequence). With V trimmed by 5 bases and J by 3 bases, 5 bases remained unmatched. The CDR3 spans 14 residues. In DNA, the CDR3 is TGTGCCAGTAGTCCTGGGACAGGGATCTACGAGCAGTACTTC. It is translated as CASSPGTGIYEQYF. Variable domain in full (rest from reference TRBV19 and TRBJ2-7): DGGITQSPKYLFRKEGQNVTLSCEQNLNHDAMYWYRQDPGQGLRLIYYSQIVNDFQKGDIAEGYSVSREKKESFPLTVTSAQKNPTAFYLCASSPGTGIYEQYFGPGTRLTVT.

The genes are TRBV7-2 and TRBJ1-1; D gene unclear. Trimming cost V 1 base and J 1 base, with 7 bases left between them. From germline, CDR1 is SGHTA and CDR2 FQGNSA. This CDR3 has 14 amino acids. This chain's CDR3 is CASSLVSKNTEAFF. The CDR3 region has the DNA TGTGCCAGCAGCTTAGTGTCCAAGAACACTGAAGCTTTCTTT. Filled out from reference TRBV7-2 and TRBJ1-1, the complete variable domain reads GAGVSQSPSNKVTEKGKDVELRCDPISGHTALYWYRQSLGQGLEFLIYFQGNSAPDKSGLPSDRFSAERTGGSVSTLTIQRTQQEDSAVYLCASSLVSKNTEAFFGQGTRLTVV.

CDR3 sequence: CATGQGSGNTIYF. DNA of the CDR3: TGTGCCACAGGACAAGGCTCTGGAAACACCATATATTTT. The rearrangement links TRBV15 to TRBJ1-3, with a tentative D call TRBD1 (5 bases). The CDR3 consists of 13 residues. The V and J ends lost 9 bases and 0 bases respectively, with 9 bases between them. Germline assignment: CDR1 LNHNV and CDR2 YYDKDF (reference sequence).

This clone was seen only once. Here the CDR3 DNA reads TGTGCCAGCAGCGCAGTTAATGAAAAACTGTTTTTT. Amino acid sequence: CASSAVNEKLFF. The chain uses TRBV11-2 and TRBJ1-4; no firm D call. The ends were cut back, 5 bases at V and 4 bases at J, with 5 bases in the middle. The CDR3 length is 12 residues. CDR1 SGHAT and CDR2 FQNNGV come from the germline V gene. The variable domain in full, completed from reference TRBV11-2 and TRBJ1-4, reads EAGVAQSPRYKIIEKRQSVAFWCNPISGHATLYWYQQILGQGPKLLIQFQNNGVVDDSQLPKDRFSAERLKGVDSTLKIQPAKLEDSAVYLCASSAVNEKLFFGSGTQLSVL.

This chain joins TRBV10-1 and TRBJ2-3, with a possible D match to TRBD2 (7 bases). Germline assignment: CDR1 WNHNN and CDR2 SYGVQD (reference sequence). V lost 3 bases and J lost 1, with 14 bases in between. The CDR3 contains 16 residues. The CDR3 DNA sequence: TGCGCCAGCAGTGAATGGGAGGGGGTACGCACAGATACGCAGTATTTT. Translated: CASSEWEGVRTDTQYF.

V usage is TRBV7-9 and J usage is TRBJ2-1; the match to TRBD2 covers 15 bases. V lost 5 bases, J lost 10 bases, and 3 bases stayed unmatched. CDR3 length: 14 residues. Germline lookup yields CDR1 SEHNR and CDR2 FQNEAQ (reference sequence). The CDR3 spells CASSPGTSGGEQFF. The CDR3 nucleotides are TGTGCCAGCAGCCCCGGGACTAGCGGGGGGGAGCAGTTCTTC.

This rearrangement joins TRBV2 to TRBJ2-2, with D perhaps TRBD2 (7 bases). The CDR3 has 17 amino acids. V was cut by 4 bases and J by 4 bases, with 19 bases left in between. CDR1 is SNHLY and CDR2 is FYNNEI in the germline V gene. In DNA, the CDR3 is TGTGCCAGCAGTGGTTTGTTGGGGGCGGGGGCCACCGGGGAGCTGTTTTTT. Its protein is CASSGLLGAGATGELFF. Full variable domain (rest looked up from reference TRBV2 and TRBJ2-2): EPEVTQTPSHQVTQMGQEVILRCVPISNHLYFYWYRQILGQKVEFLVSFYNNEISEKSEIFDDQFSVERPDGSNFTLKIRSTKLEDSAMYFCASSGLLGAGATGELFFGEGSRLTVL.

This chain connects TRBV15 to TRBJ2-1; perhaps TRBD1 as D (5 bases). The CDR3 has 15 amino acids. The V and J ends lost 0 bases and 5 bases respectively, with 11 bases between them. Germline V CDR1 and CDR2: LNHNV, YYDKDF (reference sequence). The CDR3 DNA follows: TGTGCCACCAGCAGAGAAGGGGCCCTCCACAATGAGCAGTTCTTC. Protein sequence: CATSREGALHNEQFF.

The CDR3 sequence is CATTRGENTEAFF. The CDR3 coding sequence is TGCGCCACCACCCGTGGAGAGAACACTGAAGCTTTCTTT. The chain carries TRBV4-1 and TRBJ1-1; D is undetermined. From germline, CDR1 is MGHRA and CDR2 YSYEKL. V gave up 10 bases and J gave up 1 base, with 13 bases separating them. CDR3 length: 13 amino acids.